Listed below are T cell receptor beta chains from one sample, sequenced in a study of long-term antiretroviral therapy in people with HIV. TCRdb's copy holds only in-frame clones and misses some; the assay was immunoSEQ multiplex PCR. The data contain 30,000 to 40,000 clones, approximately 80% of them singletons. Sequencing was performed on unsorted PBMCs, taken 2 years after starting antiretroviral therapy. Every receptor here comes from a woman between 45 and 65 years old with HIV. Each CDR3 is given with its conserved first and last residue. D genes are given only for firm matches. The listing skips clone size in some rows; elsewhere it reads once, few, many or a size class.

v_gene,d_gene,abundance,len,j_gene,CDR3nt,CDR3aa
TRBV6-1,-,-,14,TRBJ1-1,TGTGCCAGCAGCAAAGGGCCGGAGAACACTGAAGCTTTCTTT,CASSKGPENTEAFF
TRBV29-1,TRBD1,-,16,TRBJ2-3,TGCAGCGTTGTGGGTTGGACAGGGGGCTTCCCAGATACGCAGTATTTT,CSVVGWTGGFPDTQYF
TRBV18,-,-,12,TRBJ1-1,TGTGCCAGCTCACCACTAGCCACTGAAGCTTTCTTT,CASSPLATEAFF
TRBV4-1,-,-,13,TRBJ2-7,TGCGCCAGCGGGGGCACCACTTCCTACGAGCAGTACTTC,CASGGTTSYEQYF
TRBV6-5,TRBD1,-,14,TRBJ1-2,TGTGCCAGCAGCCGGGACAGTGTTAACTATGGCTACACCTTC,CASSRDSVNYGYTF
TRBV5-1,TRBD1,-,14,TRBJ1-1,TGCGCCAGCAGCCTGGGGACAGAGGGGACTGAAGCTTTCTTT,CASSLGTEGTEAFF
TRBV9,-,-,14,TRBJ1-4,TGTGCCAGCAGCGTAGACAGGTTGGGTGAAAAACTGTTTTTT,CASSVDRLGEKLFF
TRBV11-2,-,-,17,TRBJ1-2,TGTGCCAGCAGCCCCTCCGGTCGGCTTATGGGGGCTTATGGCTACACCTTC,CASSPSGRLMGAYGYTF
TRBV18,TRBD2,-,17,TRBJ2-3,TGTGCCAGCTCACCACGGAGCGGGGGGACCCTCACAGATACGCAGTATTTT,CASSPRSGGTLTDTQYF
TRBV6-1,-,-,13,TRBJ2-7,TGTGCCAGCAGCGCTGAAGGTCCCTACGAGCAGTACTTC,CASSAEGPYEQYF
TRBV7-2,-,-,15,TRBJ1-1,TGTGCCAGCAGCTTAGCGGGGCAGTTGAACACTGAAGCTTTCTTT,CASSLAGQLNTEAFF
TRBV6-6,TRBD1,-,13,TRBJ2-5,TGTGCCAGCAGTTACGACAGGGCAGAGACCCAGTACTTC,CASSYDRAETQYF
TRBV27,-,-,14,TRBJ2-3,TGTGCCAGCAGTCGTCAGGCTAGCACAGATACGCAGTATTTT,CASSRQASTDTQYF
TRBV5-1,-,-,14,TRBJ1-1,TGCGCCAGCAGCCTACAGGAAATGAACACTGAAGCTTTCTTT,CASSLQEMNTEAFF
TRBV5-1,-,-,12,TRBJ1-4,TGCGCCAGCAGCTCCCAGGGGGAAAAACTGTTTTTT,CASSSQGEKLFF
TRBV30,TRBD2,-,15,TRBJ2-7,TGTGCCTGGAGTCCTTATAGCGGGGGGGCCAATGAGCAGTACTTC,CAWSPYSGGANEQYF
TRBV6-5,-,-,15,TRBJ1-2,TGTGCCAGCAGTTACTCGCAGGGAGGTAACTATGGCTACACCTTC,CASSYSQGGNYGYTF
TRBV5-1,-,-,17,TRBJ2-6,TGCGCCAGCAGCTCCTCTCTGGTTTCCCCTGGGGCCAACGTCCTGACTTTC,CASSSSLVSPGANVLTF
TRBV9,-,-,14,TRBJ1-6,TGTGCCAGCAGCGGACATTCCTATAATTCACCCCTCCACTTT,CASSGHSYNSPLHF
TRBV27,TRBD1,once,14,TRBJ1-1,TGTGCCAGCAGTTTATGGGCAGGGGGTGGTGAAGCTTTCTTT,CASSLWAGGGEAFF
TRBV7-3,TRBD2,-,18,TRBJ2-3,TGTGCCAGCAGCTTAACCTCAGGAGGCGGGGGGGCGTCAGATACGCAGTATTTT,CASSLTSGGGGASDTQYF
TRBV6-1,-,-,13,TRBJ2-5,TGTGCCAGCAGTCCGCGGGCCACGGAGACCCAGTACTTC,CASSPRATETQYF
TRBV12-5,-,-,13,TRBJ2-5,TGTGCTAGTGGGCCGACTGATCGAGAGACCCAGTACTTC,CASGPTDRETQYF
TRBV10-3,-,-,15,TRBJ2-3,TGTGCCATCAGTGACCCACACGAGAGCACAGATACGCAGTATTTT,CAISDPHESTDTQYF
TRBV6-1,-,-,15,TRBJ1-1,TGTGCCAGCAGTGAATTGGGGGGCGGGGACACTGAAGCTTTCTTT,CASSELGGGDTEAFF
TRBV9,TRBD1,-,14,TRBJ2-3,TGTGCCAGCAGCGCAGGGGGCGGCCCAGATACGCAGTATTTT,CASSAGGGPDTQYF
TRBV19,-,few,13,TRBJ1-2,TGTGCCAGTAGTTTTGGACCCCGGGTCGGCTACACCTTC,CASSFGPRVGYTF
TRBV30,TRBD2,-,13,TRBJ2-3,TGTGCCTGGATACTAGCGGGGGATGATACGCAGTATTTT,CAWILAGDDTQYF
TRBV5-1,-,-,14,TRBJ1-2,TGCGCCAGCAGCTTCCCGGGGAACAACTATGGCTACACCTTC,CASSFPGNNYGYTF
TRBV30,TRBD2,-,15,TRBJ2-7,TGTGCCTGGAGTGTAGGGAGCGGGGGCCCATACGAGCAGTACTTC,CAWSVGSGGPYEQYF
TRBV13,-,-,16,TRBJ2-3,TGTGCCAGCAGCTCAAATCCGGGACAAAACACAGATACGCAGTATTTT,CASSSNPGQNTDTQYF
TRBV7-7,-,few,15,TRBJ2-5,TGTGCCAGCAGCCCTAGACCCCGGGGGTTAGAGACCCAGTACTTC,CASSPRPRGLETQYF
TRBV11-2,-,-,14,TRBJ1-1,TGTGCCAGCAGCTTTTTTTCGGGGGCCACTGAAGCTTTCTTT,CASSFFSGATEAFF
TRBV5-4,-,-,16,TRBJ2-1,TGTGCCAGCAGTCATCCGGGAGGCAGGGGATACAATGAGCAGTTCTTC,CASSHPGGRGYNEQFF
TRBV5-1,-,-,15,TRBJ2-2,TGCGCCAGCAGCCTCCGGGACACTAACACCGGGGAGCTGTTTTTT,CASSLRDTNTGELFF
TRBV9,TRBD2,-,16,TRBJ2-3,TGTGCCAGCAGCGTACCGGGACTAGCGAGCACAGATACGCAGTATTTT,CASSVPGLASTDTQYF
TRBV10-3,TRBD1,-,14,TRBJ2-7,TGTGCCAGCGTCGACAGGGATTTCTCCTACGAGCAGTACTTC,CASVDRDFSYEQYF
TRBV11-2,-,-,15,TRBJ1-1,TGTGCCAGCAGCTTAGCCACGGGCCCTGGCACTGAAGCTTTCTTT,CASSLATGPGTEAFF
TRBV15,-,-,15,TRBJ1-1,TGTGCCACCTCCGGGACGTCGTTCATGAACACTGAAGCTTTCTTT,CATSGTSFMNTEAFF
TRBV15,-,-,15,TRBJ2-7,TGTGCCACCAGCAGAGATCGGCAGGCCACCTACGAGCAGTACTTC,CATSRDRQATYEQYF
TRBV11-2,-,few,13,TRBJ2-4,TGTGCCAGCAGCTCCCGAGCCAAAAACATTCAGTACTTC,CASSSRAKNIQYF
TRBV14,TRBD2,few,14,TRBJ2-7,TGTGCCAGCAGCTGGACGGGGGGTTTGGGCGAGCAGTACTTC,CASSWTGGLGEQYF
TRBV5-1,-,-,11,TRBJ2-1,TGCGCCAGCAGCTTGGACAATGAGCAGTTCTTC,CASSLDNEQFF
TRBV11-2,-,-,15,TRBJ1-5,TGTGCCAGCAGCCGAGGGGTGGGCAACAATCAGCCCCAGCATTTT,CASSRGVGNNQPQHF
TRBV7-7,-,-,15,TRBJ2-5,TGTGCCAGCAGCTTAGAATTAAGCAACCAAGAGACCCAGTACTTC,CASSLELSNQETQYF
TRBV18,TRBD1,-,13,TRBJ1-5,TGTGCCAGCTCGATGGACAGGGAACAGCCCCAGCATTTT,CASSMDREQPQHF
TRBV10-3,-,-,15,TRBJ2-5,TGTGCCATCAGTGAGAATCGGGGGCCCCAAGAGACCCAGTACTTC,CAISENRGPQETQYF
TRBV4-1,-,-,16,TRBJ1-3,TGCGCCAGCAGCCAACCGACACCTGACTCTGGAAACACCATATATTTT,CASSQPTPDSGNTIYF
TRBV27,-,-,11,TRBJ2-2,TGTGCCAGCAGAACGACCGGGGAGCTGTTTTTT,CASRTTGELFF
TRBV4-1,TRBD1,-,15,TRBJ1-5,TGCGCCAGCAGCCAGACAGGGATGGGCAATCAGCCCCAGCATTTT,CASSQTGMGNQPQHF
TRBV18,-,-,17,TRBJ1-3,TGTGCCAGCTCCCCTGTAGTGCAGCTCGACTCTGGAAACACCATATATTTT,CASSPVVQLDSGNTIYF
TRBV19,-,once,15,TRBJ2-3,TGTGCCAGTAGTGGCGGAGTACCAGGCACAGATACGCAGTATTTT,CASSGGVPGTDTQYF
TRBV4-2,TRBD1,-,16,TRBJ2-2,TGTGCCAGCAGCGTTCAGGGGGTACCGAACACCGGGGAGCTGTTTTTT,CASSVQGVPNTGELFF